This T cell receptor beta chain was retrieved from a study of cytomegalovirus exposure and HLA in healthy donors. The CDR3 has 14 amino acids. Trimming took 5 bases from V and 9 from J, leaving 14 bases between them. The germline V gene encodes CDR1 KGHSH and CDR2 LQKENI. In regard to this clone: Its antigen is unidentified.

Findings and caveats of the study: Most of the TCR beta V segments (in an earlier analysis) were productive either about 87% or about 30% of the time. Exclusion applied to some V segments, including TRBV6-2 and TRBV6-3, as they were indistinguishable.

PCR was performed using 60 Vbeta and 13 Jbeta primers. Original handling: In a later analysis, the count reached some 83 million unique TCR beta chains, with about 9.9 million shared. Clones were sequenced by immunoSEQ multiplex PCR, and TCRdb holds only the in-frame ones, with some missing. V, J and clone size derive from that table, while D and trimming were established from the DNA sequence. The table has around 150,000 clones, over 65% seen once. This chain links TRBV18 with TRBJ1-6, with D perhaps matching TRBD1 (5 bases). Input material: PBMCs. The clonotype comes from a middle-aged woman in good health and CMV-seronegative. The CDR3 DNA follows: TGTGCCAGCTCAACCCGGGGGGAGGCTTCACCCCTCCACTTT. It is translated as CASSTRGEASPLHF. Filled out from reference TRBV18 and TRBJ1-6, the complete variable domain reads NAGVMQNPRHLVRRRGQEARLRCSPMKGHSHVYWYRQLPEEGLKFMVYLQKENIIDESGMPKERFSAEFPKEGPSILRIQQVVRGDSAAYFCASSTRGEASPLHFGNGTRLTVT.